The next 27 T cell receptor beta chains were all read from a single sample in a study of T cells in Graves' hyperthyroidism and ophthalmopathy. What was amplified from RNA transcripts were TCR beta CDR3 regions. During a first-round RT-PCR of the TCR CDR3, the HTBI primer set was used. TCRdb re-derived calls from the multiplex PCR reads in MiXCR, one entry per CDR3 protein. This sample has 250,000 or so distinct CDR3 sequences, with about 15% found just once. Input material: blood. Every receptor here comes from a woman in her forties or fifties with Graves' hyperthyroidism that later progressed to Graves' ophthalmopathy.

This clonotype was detected ten times or more. V usage is TRBV18 and J usage is TRBJ2-7; weak D call: TRBD1 (6 bases). The V gene's germline CDR1 is KGHSH and CDR2 LQKENI. The CDR3 is made up of 15 amino acids. V shed 0 bases and J shed 4 bases, with 13 bases lying between them. CDR3 DNA: TGTGCCAGCTCACCACCACAGGGCAGCCAATACGAGCAGTACTTC. This codes for CASSPPQGSQYEQYF.

This clonotype has ten or more counts. The V and J genes are TRBV18 and TRBJ1-2; TRBD1 might be the D (5 bases). This CDR3 region has 15 residues. Between the trimmed V and J ends, which lost 3 bases and 2 bases, there was a span of 13 bases. Germline V gives CDR1 KGHSH, CDR2 LQKENI. This chain's CDR3 is CASSPRDGGNYGYTF. The CDR3 DNA follows: TGTGCCAGCTCACCCCGGGACGGCGGGAACTATGGCTACACCTTC.

This clonotype was detected a few times. This chain uses TRBV29-1 with TRBJ1-2; the match to TRBD1 covers 7 bases. The ends lost 0 bases at V and 5 bases at J; junction bases unmatched: 6. The CDR3 contains 14 residues. Germline assignment: CDR1 SQVTM and CDR2 ANQGSEA. Here the CDR3 DNA reads TGCAGCGTTGAAGATCTGAGACAGGGATATGGCTACACCTTC. Residues: CSVEDLRQGYGYTF. Looking up the rest from reference TRBV29-1 and TRBJ1-2 gives the full variable domain: SAVISQKPSRDICQRGTSLTIQCQVDSQVTMMFWYRQQPGQSLTLIATANQGSEATYESGFVIDKFPISRPNLTFSTLTVSNMSPEDSSIYLCSVEDLRQGYGYTFGSGTRLTVV.

In its sample, this clonotype was seen many times. The gene calls are TRBV29-1 and TRBJ2-7; 8 bases fit TRBD1. Germline V gene sequence: CDR1 SQVTM, CDR2 ANQGSEA. The CDR3 loop spans 15 amino acids. With 1 base clipped from V and 2 bases from J, the junction kept 7 bases outside the gene matches. The CDR3 loop is CSVEGWETGAYEQYF. The CDR3 bases are TGCAGCGTTGAAGGTTGGGAGACAGGGGCCTACGAGCAGTACTTC.

This clonotype showed up many times. One junction end does not reproduce the germline sequence, and a read error may be involved. The chain is built from TRBV7-8 and TRBJ2-1, with 13 nucleotides matching TRBD2. Germline V gives CDR1 SGHVS, CDR2 FQNEAQ. This CDR3 has 16 amino acids. CDR3 protein: CTSSWRTSGSRDEQFF. DNA of the CDR3: TGTACCAGCAGCTGGAGGACTAGCGGGAGTAGGGATGAGCAGTTCTTC. The variable domain in full, with the rest retrieved from reference TRBV7-8 and TRBJ2-1, is GAGVSQSPRYKVAKRGQDVALRCDPISGHVSLFWYQQALGQGPEFLTYFQNEAQLDKSGLPSDRFFAERPEGSVSTLKIQRTQQEDSAVYLCTSSWRTSGSRDEQFFGPGTRLTVL.

This clonotype was counted ten times or more. The rearrangement links TRBV3-1 to TRBJ2-2; TRBD2 matches at 13 bases. J gave up 4 bases and V 4 bases, and 3 bases lay outside the gene matches. The CDR3 is 16 amino acids. Per germline, CDR1 LGHDT and CDR2 YNNKEL (reference sequence). The CDR3 nucleotides read TGTGCCAGCAGCCTAGGGACTAGCGGGGTCACCGGGGAGCTGTTTTTT. Translated: CASSLGTSGVTGELFF.

The sample holds many counts of this clonotype. The V call is TRBV3-1, the J call TRBJ2-1, with 10 bases identical to TRBD2. The V and J ends lost 1 base and 0 bases, in that order; junction bases with no gene match: 6. This CDR3 is built from 18 residues. From germline, CDR1 is LGHDT and CDR2 YNNKEL (reference sequence). The CDR3 reads CASSQVSSGRGSYNEQFF. CDR3 nucleotide sequence: TGTGCCAGCAGCCAAGTGTCGAGCGGGAGGGGCTCCTACAATGAGCAGTTCTTC.

This clonotype came up many times. The rearrangement links TRBV7-9 to TRBJ2-7; D is uncertain. The germline CDR1 and CDR2 sequences are SEHNR and FQNEAQ (reference sequence). There are 12 residues in the CDR3. Trimming removed 4 bases at V and 9 bases at J, with 13 bases between. CDR3 amino acids: CASSSPRGVQYF. The CDR3 DNA reads as TGTGCCAGCAGCTCCCCCCGCGGTGTGCAGTACTTC.

V and J are TRBV5-5 and TRBJ1-5; D remains unclear. Germline V gene sequence: CDR1 SGHKS, CDR2 YYEKEE (reference sequence). This CDR3 is 19 amino acids long. V was trimmed by 3 bases and J by 6 bases, leaving 28 bases between them. For the CDR3, the DNA is TGTGCCAGCAGCTCTTGGAGCCTCCCCCGTTCAAGTCTACCTCAGCCCCAGCATTTT. Translation: CASSSWSLPRSSLPQPQHF.

This clonotype was detected only once. A much larger clone is a single base away; this may be a read error. This chain links TRBV7-9 with TRBJ2-1, with D perhaps being TRBD1 or TRBD2 (5 bases each). Germline V CDR1 and CDR2: SEHNR, FQNEAQ (reference sequence). The CDR3 sequence is 14 residues long. With 5 bases removed from V and 11 bases from J, the gap between germline ends came to 19 bases. CDR3 sequence reads: CASSLRGLRNKQFF. For the CDR3, the DNA is TGTGCCAGCAGCCTCCGGGGCCTCCGGAATAAGCAGTTCTTC. Based on the CDR3 plus reference TRBV7-9 and TRBJ2-1, the full variable domain is DTGVSQNPRHKITKRGQNVTFRCDPISEHNRLYWYRQTLGQGPEFLTYFQNEAQLEKSRLLSDRFSAERPKGSFSTLEIQRTEQGDSAMYLCASSLRGLRNKQFFGPGTRLTVL.

This clonotype was recorded at least ten times. The rearrangement uses TRBV11-3 and TRBJ2-2; 9 positions match TRBD1. The germline V gene encodes CDR1 SGHNT and CDR2 YENEEA. V dropped 5 bases and J dropped 5; count of bases not matched to a gene: 9. CDR3 length: 16 residues. The CDR3 reads CASSGPGQGRTGELFF. The CDR3, as DNA: TGTGCCAGCAGCGGACCGGGACAGGGCCGAACCGGGGAGCTGTTTTTT.

This clonotype was counted at least ten times. The rearrangement uses TRBV28 and TRBJ1-3; D unclear. Between the trimmed V and J ends, which lost 5 bases and 4 bases, there was a span of 0 bases. Per the germline V gene, CDR1 is MDHEN and CDR2 is SYDVKM. This CDR3 comprises 10 residues. The CDR3 nucleotides are TGTGCCAGCAGTGGAAACACCATATATTTT. Translation gives CASSGNTIYF.

This clonotype has only a few counts. V gene TRBV6-1 combines with J gene TRBJ1-2; D gene uncertain. Trimming cost V 5 bases and J 3 bases, with 16 bases left between them. The germline V gene encodes CDR1 MNHNS and CDR2 SASEGT. The CDR3 runs to 15 residues. This chain's CDR3 is CASSSRALTDYGYTF. CDR3 in DNA: TGTGCCAGCAGTTCAAGAGCCCTAACCGACTATGGCTACACCTTC.

This clonotype was picked up many times. This chain links TRBV20-1 with TRBJ2-7; TRBD2 matches 7 bases. CDR1 DFQATT and CDR2 SNEGSKA come from the germline V gene (reference sequence). V shed 6 bases, J shed 2 bases, and the junction held 13 bases outside the gene matches. This CDR3 has 15 amino acids. The CDR3 sequence is CSAINPGRGAYEQYF. In DNA, the CDR3 is TGCAGTGCCATTAACCCGGGGAGGGGAGCCTACGAGCAGTACTTC.

The rearrangement joins TRBV10-3 to TRBJ2-6; 7 nucleotides line up with TRBD1. The CDR3 contains 17 residues. From germline, CDR1 is ENHRY and CDR2 SYGVKD. The ends lost 7 bases at V and 1 base at J; junction bases unmatched: 10. CDR3 nucleotide sequence: TGTGCCATCACTGCGGCAGGGGGTATATCTGGGGCCAACGTCCTGACTTTC. It is translated as CAITAAGGISGANVLTF.

The V call is TRBV4-2, the J call TRBJ2-3; 8 nucleotides align to TRBD1. CDR3 size: 14 residues. Looked up from germline, CDR1 is LGHNA and CDR2 is YNFKEQ. J lost 4 bases, V lost 3 bases, and 3 bases had no gene match. This CDR3 reads CASSHEDRADTQYF. The CDR3 bases are TGTGCCAGCAGCCATGAGGACAGGGCAGATACGCAGTATTTT.

In its sample, this clonotype was seen many times. The chain combines TRBV12-3 or TRBV12-4 with TRBJ2-2, with D possibly being TRBD2 (5 bases). The CDR3 is 13 residues long. Between the trimmed V and J ends, which lost 3 bases and 7 bases, there was a span of 9 bases. The CDR3 spells CASSFIGDGELFF. The DNA for the CDR3 is TGTGCCAGCAGTTTCATCGGGGACGGGGAGCTGTTTTTT.

The table lists this clonotype with many counts. The chain links TRBV29-1 to TRBJ2-1; D possibly corresponds to TRBD1 (6 bases). The V and J ends lost 7 bases and 0 bases respectively, with 13 bases between them. Per germline, CDR1 SQVTM and CDR2 ANQGSEA. The CDR3 contains 14 residues. CDR3 in DNA: TGCAGCGCCCACAGGGACCCCTCCTACAATGAGCAGTTCTTC. It is translated as CSAHRDPSYNEQFF.

The sample holds many counts of this clonotype. This chain joins TRBV29-1 and TRBJ1-1, with D possibly matching TRBD1 (5 bases). Germline V gives CDR1 SQVTM, CDR2 ANQGSEA. Trimming took 5 bases from V and 7 from J, leaving 14 bases between them. The CDR3 has 12 residues. CDR3 residues: CSVMVSGVEAFF. For the CDR3, the DNA is TGCAGCGTTATGGTCTCGGGGGTTGAAGCTTTCTTT.

The chain uses TRBV2 and TRBJ2-7; 11 nucleotides match TRBD1. Trimming cost V 8 bases and J 7 bases; bases outside gene matches: 10. CDR3 size: 14 residues. The germline CDR1 and CDR2 sequences are SNHLY and FYNNEI. CDR3 amino acids: CASLSGTGGREQYF. CDR3 nucleotide sequence: TGTGCCAGCTTATCCGGGACAGGGGGGAGGGAGCAGTACTTC.

The sample holds many counts of this clonotype. The CDR3 sequence is CASMAGPNYGYTF. The CDR3 DNA sequence: TGTGCCAGTATGGCAGGGCCTAACTATGGCTACACCTTC. This sequence joins TRBV2 and TRBJ1-2; perhaps TRBD1 as D (5 bases). Germline V gene data show CDR1 as SNHLY and CDR2 as FYNNEI. The CDR3 has 13 residues. V lost 9 bases and J lost 0, with 11 bases in between.

Concerning this clonotype: A much larger clone lies a single base off, so this may be a read error. V gene TRBV20-1 combines with J gene TRBJ1-2; possibly TRBD1 for D (5 bases). V lost 6 bases, J lost 4 bases, and 21 bases lay in between. CDR3 length equals 15 residues. Germline V CDR1 and CDR2: DFQATT, SNEGSKA (reference sequence). CDR3 sequence reads: CSALPPNRFSYGYTF. Here the CDR3 DNA reads TGCAGTGCCCTCCCTCCTAACAGGTTTAGCTATGGCTACACCTTC.

Comments on this clonotype: A much bigger clone sits one base away, suggesting this may be a read error. The chain joins TRBV5-4 to TRBJ1-1; TRBD1 might be the D (6 bases). The V end was cut by 5 bases, the J end by 0 bases, with 11 bases between. The CDR3 has 14 residues. The V gene's germline CDR1 is SGHNT and CDR2 YYREEE (reference sequence). The CDR3: CASRHGQMNTEAFF. DNA of the CDR3: TGTGCCAGCAGACATGGACAGATGAACACTGAAGCTTTCTTT.

This clonotype came up a few times. The genes are TRBV15 and TRBJ2-2, with 11 bases aligning to TRBD2. Germline CDR1 LNHNV, CDR2 YYDKDF (reference sequence). The V segment lost 3 bases and the J segment 2 bases; nucleotides outside the gene matches: 5. The CDR3 covers 17 residues. DNA of the CDR3: TGTGCCACCAGCAGGGGGACTAGCGGAATTAACACCGGGGAGCTGTTTTTT. It encodes CATSRGTSGINTGELFF.

This clonotype was recorded at least ten times. The chain recombines TRBV3-1 with TRBJ2-4; D is ambiguous. Germline CDR1 is LGHDT and CDR2 is YNNKEL (reference sequence). Trimming pared 1 base from V and 1 base from J, leaving 8 bases between. CDR3 size: 15 residues. The CDR3 loop is CASSQGNTAKNIQYF. The CDR3 region has the DNA TGTGCCAGCAGCCAAGGTAACACTGCCAAAAACATTCAGTACTTC.

This clonotype was counted ten times or more. The chain recombines TRBV6-1 with TRBJ2-7, with 8 nucleotides matching TRBD1. Per the germline V gene, CDR1 is MNHNS and CDR2 is SASEGT. This CDR3 is 14 amino acids long. J lost 4 bases, V lost 5 bases, and 7 bases had no gene match. CDR3 sequence reads: CASSFGTGQYEQYF. The CDR3 DNA follows: TGTGCCAGCAGTTTCGGGACAGGCCAATACGAGCAGTACTTC.

The chain uses TRBV4-2 and TRBJ2-5; D call uncertain. Germline assignment: CDR1 LGHNA and CDR2 YNFKEQ. The CDR3 totals 15 residues. Trimming took off 4 bases at V and 3 bases at J, with 15 bases between the two ends. The CDR3 region is CASSPDRSSKETQYF. In DNA form, the CDR3 reads TGTGCCAGCAGCCCAGACCGGAGTAGCAAAGAGACCCAGTACTTC.